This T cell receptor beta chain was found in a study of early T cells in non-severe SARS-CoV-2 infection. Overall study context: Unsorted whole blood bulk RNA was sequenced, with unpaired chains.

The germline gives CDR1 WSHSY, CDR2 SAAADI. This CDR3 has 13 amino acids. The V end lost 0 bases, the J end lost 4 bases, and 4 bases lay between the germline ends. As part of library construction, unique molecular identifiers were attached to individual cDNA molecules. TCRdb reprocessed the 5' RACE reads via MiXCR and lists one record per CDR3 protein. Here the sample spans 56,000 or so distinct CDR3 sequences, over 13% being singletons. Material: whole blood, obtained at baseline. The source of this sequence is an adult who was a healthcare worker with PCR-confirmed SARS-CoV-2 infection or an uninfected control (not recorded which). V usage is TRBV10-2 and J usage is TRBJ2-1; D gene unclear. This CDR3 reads CASSESRYNEQFF. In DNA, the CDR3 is TGCGCCAGCAGTGAGTCAAGATACAATGAGCAGTTCTTC.